This TCR beta chain was identified in a study of shared clonotypes between healthy human individuals. For this clone: No antigen is known for it.

Using immunoSEQ multiplex PCR, the repertoire was profiled, and TCRdb retains in-frame clones only, with some absent. This sample has roughly 2.2 million clones, with 85% to 95% found just once. CDR1 and CDR2 (germline): SGHRS, YFSETQ. The V segment lost 4 bases and the J segment 3 bases; nucleotides outside the gene matches: 10. This CDR3 is built from 16 residues. Regarding the study as a whole: Depth was large, yet rarefaction showed that sorted-subset sequencing was incomplete. Among donors, sharing of clonotypes was expected to be affected by sequencing depth.

This sequence was found in a man younger than 35 in good health. Some clones in this sample may be carry-over from other donors' samples. The chain joins TRBV5-1 to TRBJ2-3; the match to TRBD2 covers 8 bases. Sequenced material: naive CD4+ T cells from PBMCs. Subset here: CD45RA+ positively selected. The CDR3 protein is CASSDSGERGTDTQYF. In DNA form, the CDR3 reads TGCGCCAGCAGCGATTCAGGAGAGCGGGGGACAGATACGCAGTATTTT.